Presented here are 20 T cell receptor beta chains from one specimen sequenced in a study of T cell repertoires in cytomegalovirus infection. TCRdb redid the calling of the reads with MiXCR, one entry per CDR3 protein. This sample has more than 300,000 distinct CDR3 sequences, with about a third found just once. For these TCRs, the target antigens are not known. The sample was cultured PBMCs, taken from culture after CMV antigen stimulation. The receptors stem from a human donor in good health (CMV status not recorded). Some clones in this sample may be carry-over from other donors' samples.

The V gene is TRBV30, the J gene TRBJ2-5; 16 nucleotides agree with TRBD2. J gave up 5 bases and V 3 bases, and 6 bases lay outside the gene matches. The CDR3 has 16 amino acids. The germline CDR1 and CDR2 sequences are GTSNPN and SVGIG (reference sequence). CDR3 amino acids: CAWRGTSGRARETQYF. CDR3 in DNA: TGTGCCTGGAGGGGGACTAGCGGGAGGGCGAGGGAGACCCAGTACTTC.

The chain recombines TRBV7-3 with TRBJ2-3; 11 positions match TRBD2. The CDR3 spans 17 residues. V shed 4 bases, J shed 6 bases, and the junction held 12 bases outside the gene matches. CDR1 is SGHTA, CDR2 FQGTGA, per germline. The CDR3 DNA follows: TGTGCCAGCAGCTCCGAACCCCTAGCGGGAGGCAGTGATACGCAGTATTTT. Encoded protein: CASSSEPLAGGSDTQYF.

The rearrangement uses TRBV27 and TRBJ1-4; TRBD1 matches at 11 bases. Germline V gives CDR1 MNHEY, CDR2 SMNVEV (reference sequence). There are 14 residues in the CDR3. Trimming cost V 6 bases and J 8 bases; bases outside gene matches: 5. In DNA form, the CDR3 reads TGTGCCAGCAGGCGGACAGGGGGCGTAGAAAAACTGTTTTTT. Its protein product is CASRRTGGVEKLFF.

The CDR3 loop reads CASVTGGVGGSNQPQHF. In DNA, the CDR3 is TGTGCCAGCGTAACAGGGGGCGTCGGAGGTAGCAATCAGCCCCAGCATTTT. This chain joins TRBV19 and TRBJ1-5; 9 nucleotides line up with TRBD1. V trimming: 9 bases; J trimming: 0 bases; junction bases outside the gene matches: 12. CDR3 size: 17 residues. In germline, CDR1 is LNHDA, CDR2 SQIVND (reference sequence).

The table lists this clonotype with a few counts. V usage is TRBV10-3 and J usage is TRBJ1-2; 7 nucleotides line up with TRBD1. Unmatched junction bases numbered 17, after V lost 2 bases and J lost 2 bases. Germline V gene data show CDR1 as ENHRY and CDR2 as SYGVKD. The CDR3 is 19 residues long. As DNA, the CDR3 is TGTGCCATCAGTGAGCCGAGGGGGCGGAAGAGGGGACCGAACTATGGCTACACCTTC. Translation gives CAISEPRGRKRGPNYGYTF.

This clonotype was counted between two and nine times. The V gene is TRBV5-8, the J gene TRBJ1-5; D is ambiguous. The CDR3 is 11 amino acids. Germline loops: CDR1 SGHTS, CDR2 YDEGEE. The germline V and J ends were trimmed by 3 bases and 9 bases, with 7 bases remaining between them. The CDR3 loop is CASSSLGPQHF. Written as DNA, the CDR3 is TGTGCCAGCAGCTCCCTGGGGCCCCAGCATTTT. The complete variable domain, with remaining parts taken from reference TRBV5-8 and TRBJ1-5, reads EAGVTQSPTHLIKTRGQQATLRCSPISGHTSVYWYQQALGLGLQFLLWYDEGEERNRGNFPPRFSGRQFPNYSSELNVNALELEDSALYLCASSSLGPQHFGDGTRLSIL.

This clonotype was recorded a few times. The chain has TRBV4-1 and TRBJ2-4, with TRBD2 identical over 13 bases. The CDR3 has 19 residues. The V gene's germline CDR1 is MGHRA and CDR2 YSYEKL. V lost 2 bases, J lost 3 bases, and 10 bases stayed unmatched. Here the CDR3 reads CASSQSPGLAGIGKNIQYF. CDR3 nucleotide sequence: TGCGCCAGCAGCCAAAGCCCGGGACTAGCGGGAATCGGCAAAAACATTCAGTACTTC.

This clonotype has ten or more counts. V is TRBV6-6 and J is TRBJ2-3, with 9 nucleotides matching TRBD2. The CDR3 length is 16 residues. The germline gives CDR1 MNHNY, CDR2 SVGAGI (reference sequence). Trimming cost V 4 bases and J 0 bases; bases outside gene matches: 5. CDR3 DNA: TGTGCCAGCAGTTCCGCCCTAGCGGGGAGCACAGATACGCAGTATTTT. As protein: CASSSALAGSTDTQYF.

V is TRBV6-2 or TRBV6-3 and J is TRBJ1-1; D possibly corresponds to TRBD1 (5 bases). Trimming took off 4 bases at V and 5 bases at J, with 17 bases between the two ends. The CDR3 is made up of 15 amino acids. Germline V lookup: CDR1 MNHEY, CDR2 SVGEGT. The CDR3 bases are TGTGCCAGCAGTTTAACCGGGACGACTTCTACTGAAGCTTTCTTT. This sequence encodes CASSLTGTTSTEAFF.

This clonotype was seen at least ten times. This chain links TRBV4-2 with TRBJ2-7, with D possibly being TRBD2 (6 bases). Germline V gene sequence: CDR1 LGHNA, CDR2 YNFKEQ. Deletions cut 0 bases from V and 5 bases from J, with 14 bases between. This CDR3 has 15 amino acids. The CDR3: CASSQDPTSSHEQYF. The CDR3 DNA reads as TGTGCCAGCAGCCAAGACCCGACTAGTTCCCACGAGCAGTACTTC.

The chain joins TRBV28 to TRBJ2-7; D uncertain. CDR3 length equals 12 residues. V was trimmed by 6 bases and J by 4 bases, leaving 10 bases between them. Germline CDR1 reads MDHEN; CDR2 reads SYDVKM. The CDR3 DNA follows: TGTGCCAGCAGCCTGCTAGAATACGAGCAGTACTTC. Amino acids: CASSLLEYEQYF. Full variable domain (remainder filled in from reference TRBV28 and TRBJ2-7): DVKVTQSSRYLVKRTGEKVFLECVQDMDHENMFWYRQDPGLGLRLIYFSYDVKMKEKGDIPEGYSVSREKKERFSLILESASTNQTSMYLCASSLLEYEQYFGPGTRLTVT.

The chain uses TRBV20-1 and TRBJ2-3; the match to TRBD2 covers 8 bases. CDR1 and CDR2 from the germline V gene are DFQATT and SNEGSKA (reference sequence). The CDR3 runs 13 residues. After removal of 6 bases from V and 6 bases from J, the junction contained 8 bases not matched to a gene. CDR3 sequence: CSASTSGGDTQYF. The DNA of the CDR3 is TGCAGTGCCAGTACTAGCGGAGGGGATACGCAGTATTTT.

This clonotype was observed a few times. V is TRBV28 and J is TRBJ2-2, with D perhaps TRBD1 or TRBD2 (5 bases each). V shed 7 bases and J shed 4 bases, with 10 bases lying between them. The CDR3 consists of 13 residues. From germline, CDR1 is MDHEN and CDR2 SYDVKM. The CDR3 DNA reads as TGTGCCAGCATAGCTGGGGGCACCGGGGAGCTGTTTTTT. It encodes CASIAGGTGELFF.

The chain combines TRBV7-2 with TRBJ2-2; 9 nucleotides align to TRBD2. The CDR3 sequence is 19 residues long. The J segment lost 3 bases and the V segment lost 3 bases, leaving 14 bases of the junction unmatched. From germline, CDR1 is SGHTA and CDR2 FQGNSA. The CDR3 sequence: CASSFHRLAGGQYTGELFF. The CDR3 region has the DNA TGTGCCAGCAGCTTCCACAGGTTGGCGGGAGGGCAGTACACCGGGGAGCTGTTTTTT.

The CDR3 loop is CASGGQGNTGELFF. The CDR3 coding sequence is TGTGCCAGCGGGGGACAGGGGAACACCGGGGAGCTGTTTTTT. The rearrangement uses TRBV12-3 or TRBV12-4 and TRBJ2-2, with 9 bases matching TRBD1. Unmatched junction bases numbered 2, after V lost 8 bases and J lost 1 base. This CDR3 region has 14 residues.

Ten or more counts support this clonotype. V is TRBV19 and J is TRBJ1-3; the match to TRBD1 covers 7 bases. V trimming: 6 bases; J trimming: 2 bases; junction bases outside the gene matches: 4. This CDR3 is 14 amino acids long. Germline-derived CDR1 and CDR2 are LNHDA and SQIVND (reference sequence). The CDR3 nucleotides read TGTGCCAGTAGCCGAGACAGGGCTGGAAACACCATATATTTT. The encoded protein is CASSRDRAGNTIYF. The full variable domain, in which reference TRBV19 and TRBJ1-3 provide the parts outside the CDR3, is DGGITQSPKYLFRKEGQNVTLSCEQNLNHDAMYWYRQDPGQGLRLIYYSQIVNDFQKGDIAEGYSVSREKKESFPLTVTSAQKNPTAFYLCASSRDRAGNTIYFGEGSWLTVV.

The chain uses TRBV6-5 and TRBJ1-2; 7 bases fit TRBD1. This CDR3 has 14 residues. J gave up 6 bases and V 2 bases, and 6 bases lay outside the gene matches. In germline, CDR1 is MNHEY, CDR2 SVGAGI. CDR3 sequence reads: CASSYQGGSDGYTF. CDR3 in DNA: TGTGCCAGCAGTTACCAGGGGGGCTCAGATGGCTACACCTTC.

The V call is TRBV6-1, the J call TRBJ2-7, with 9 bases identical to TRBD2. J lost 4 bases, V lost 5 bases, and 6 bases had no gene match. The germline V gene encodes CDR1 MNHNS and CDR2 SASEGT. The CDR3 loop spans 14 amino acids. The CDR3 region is CASSLAGERYEQYV. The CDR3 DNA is TGTGCCAGCAGTTTAGCGGGAGAGAGGTACGAGCAGTACGTC.

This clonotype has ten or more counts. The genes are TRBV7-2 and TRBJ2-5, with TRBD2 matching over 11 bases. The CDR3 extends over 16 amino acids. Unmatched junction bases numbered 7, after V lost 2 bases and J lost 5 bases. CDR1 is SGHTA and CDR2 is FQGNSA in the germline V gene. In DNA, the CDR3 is TGTGCCAGCAGCTTATTAGCGGGAGGGCCTAGGGAGACCCAGTACTTC. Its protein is CASSLLAGGPRETQYF.

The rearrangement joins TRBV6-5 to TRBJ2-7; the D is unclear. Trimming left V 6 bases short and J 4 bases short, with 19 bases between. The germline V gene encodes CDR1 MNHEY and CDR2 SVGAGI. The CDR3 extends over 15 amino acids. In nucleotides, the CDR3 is TGTGCCAGCAGACCCAATGCAAACGTATTGTACGAGCAGTACTTC. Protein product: CASRPNANVLYEQYF.